The 4 T cell receptor beta chains below all came from one sample that was sequenced in a study of memory CD4+ T cells and cytomegalovirus serostatus. Sequencing was performed with immunoSEQ multiplex PCR; in TCRdb, only in-frame clones are kept and a portion is missing. In the table there are tens of thousands of clones, roughly three quarters of which are singletons. The sort gate was single viable CD3+CD4+CD8-CD45RO+ cells for memory CD4+ T cells. Sequenced sample: memory CD4+ T cells from blood. The receptors originated from an adult in good health and CMV-seronegative.

This chain connects TRBV10-1 to TRBJ2-1, with 11 bases lining up with TRBD2. This CDR3 has 16 residues. The germline V gene has CDR1 WNHNN and CDR2 SYGVQD (reference sequence). V gave up 7 bases and J gave up 3 bases; unmatched junction bases: 8. The CDR3 sequence is CASTNSGGVVYNEQFF. CDR3 DNA sequence: TGCGCCAGCACTAATAGCGGGGGGGTCGTCTACAATGAGCAGTTCTTC.

This clone was detected once. V usage is TRBV11-2 and J usage is TRBJ2-5; maybe TRBD2 (5 bases). This CDR3 has 14 residues. V lost 5 bases, J lost 1 base, and 11 bases lay in between. From germline, CDR1 is SGHAT and CDR2 FQNNGV. Here the CDR3 DNA reads TGTGCCAGCAGCGTACGGGCGGGCCAAGAGACCCAGTACTTC. Translating gives CASSVRAGQETQYF. Supplemented by reference TRBV11-2 and TRBJ2-5, the full variable domain reads EAGVAQSPRYKIIEKRQSVAFWCNPISGHATLYWYQQILGQGPKLLIQFQNNGVVDDSQLPKDRFSAERLKGVDSTLKIQPAKLEDSAVYLCASSVRAGQETQYFGPGTRLLVL.

There are a few counts of this clone. The sample holds other DNA sequences that translate to the same CDR3. The chain links TRBV5-1 to TRBJ2-5, with a tentative D call TRBD2 (5 bases). Trimming took off 5 bases at V and 5 bases at J, with 19 bases between the two ends. Germline-derived CDR1 and CDR2 are SGHRS and YFSETQ. This CDR3 has 15 amino acids. The CDR3 loop reads CASRLTVRGWETQYF. The DNA for the CDR3 is TGCGCCAGCAGGTTAACGGTTCGGGGTTGGGAGACCCAGTACTTC.

The V call is TRBV5-1, the J call TRBJ2-5, with D perhaps matching TRBD2 (6 bases). Germline V gives CDR1 SGHRS, CDR2 YFSETQ. CDR3 size: 14 residues. Deletions cut 0 bases from V and 4 bases from J, with 10 bases between. DNA for the CDR3: TGCGCCAGCAGCTTGGATTTGGGGGGAGAGACCCAGTACTTC. Its translation: CASSLDLGGETQYF.